This TCR beta chain was obtained from a study of CD8+CD57+ T cells in acquired aplastic anemia (dated by TCRdb to 2016 to 2019). Concerning the study at large: Extracted DNA from sorted CD4+ and CD8+ cells averaged around 3.3 ug, ranging from about 0.18 to 27.4 ug. An average of around 10 million reads for CD4+ cells and 11 million or so reads for CD8+ cells was obtained from healthy donor samples. Here is what the overall study found, with its caveats: CD8+ Simpson's diversity did not differ significantly between patients and healthy controls (P=0.060). Roughly 30 CD8+ CDR3 sequences were shared between patients and controls but appeared highly expressed in patients and within their immunodominant clones.

The study deep-sequenced TCR repertoires of sorted CD4+ and CD8+ blood T cells from severe aplastic anemia patients and healthy subjects. Ficoll-Paque density gradient centrifugation was used to isolate peripheral blood mononuclear cells. Before DNA extraction, CD4+ and CD8+ T cells were sorted by FACS or by magnetic beads. TCR beta VDJ combination and CDR3 sequence profiling used genomic DNA as the template. An Illumina HiSeq 2000 was used for TCR repertoire sequencing. The published analysis was carried out like this. TRBV/TRBJ rearrangement plots, CDR3 size and DJ length profiles, and Simpson's diversity index were used to assess repertoires. The most abundant DNA sequence in the deep sequencing data was taken as the immunodominant clone. CDR3 amino acid sequences were screened for sharing across subjects and compared with published repertoires and the VDJdb database. The raw public data were reprocessed by TCRdb itself: fastp quality trimming at Q25, MiXCR clonotype calling, in-frame beta chains only. Under each unique CDR3 protein, matching rows form one entry showing the most common genes and DNA. These V and J calls rely on TCRdb rather than the paper's analysis. The sample includes about 190,000 distinct CDR3 sequences, with 54% observed a single time. Around a sixth of the sample comes from the top ten.

This clonotype appeared a few times. Its target antigen remains unknown. Per-nucleotide qualities are absent, and no much larger clonotype sits a single base away. The germline V gene (reference sequence) specifies MNHEY as CDR1 and SMNVEV as CDR2. From the cysteine up to the phenylalanine, the CDR3 has a length of 14 residues. The CDR3 DNA has 42 bases and is translated from base 1. Trimming costs V 5 bases and J 4 bases, and their ends lie 14 bases apart. What was sequenced was sorted CD4+, CD8+, or CD8+CD57+ T cells (not recorded which) from PBMCs. The sequence derives from a human donor in good health, serving as a control. The chain is encoded by TRBV27 joined to TRBJ1-2, with no reliable assignment of the D segment. The bases are TGTGCCAGCAGTAAGAAAGACGGGCTCTATGGCTACACCTTC. Translated, it reads CASSKKDGLYGYTF.